The text below deals with one T cell receptor beta chain. The assay was immunoSEQ multiplex PCR, and TCRdb's table has in-frame clones only and misses some. In the table there are about 76,000 clones, 85% to 95% of which are singletons. The sample's time point: peripheral blood 6 weeks after treatment start. The record originates from a study of PD-L1 blockade in urothelial cancer. At the level of the study: About 90% of the 29 patients were men with bladder-origin urothelial cancer. The authors examined blood 3 weeks (second dose) and 6 weeks after treatment start.

The germline CDR1 and CDR2 sequences are KGHSH and LQKENI. The germline V and J ends were trimmed by 5 bases and 0 bases, with 8 bases remaining between them. This CDR3 is built from 14 residues. Sequenced here: PBMCs, sampled around atezolizumab (anti-PD-L1) treatment. This chain links TRBV18 with TRBJ1-5; D remains ambiguous. This TCR was recovered from a woman older than 75 with urothelial cancer. The DNA for the CDR3 is TGTGCCAGCTCAATCGGTCATAGCAATCAGCCCCAGCATTTT. Translated: CASSIGHSNQPQHF.